What follows are 25 T cell receptor beta chains derived from one specimen sequenced in a study of blood T cell repertoires in COVID-19. Only in-frame clones appear in the TCRdb table, and some are missing; sequencing was by immunoSEQ multiplex PCR. The sample holds more than 250,000 clones, around 87% seen once. The sample consisted of peripheral blood. The source of these receptors is a man in his fifties or sixties with active or convalescent COVID-19.

This chain links TRBV9 with TRBJ2-2; possibly TRBD1 for D (6 bases). The CDR3 is made up of 15 amino acids. Per germline, CDR1 SGDLS and CDR2 YYNGEE. Trimming took off 1 base at V and 0 bases at J, with 7 bases between the two ends. The CDR3 DNA follows: TGTGCCAGCAGCGTATCAGGGGCGAACACCGGGGAGCTGTTTTTT. It yields the protein CASSVSGANTGELFF.

The rearrangement uses TRBV7-2 and TRBJ2-5, with a tentative D call TRBD1 (5 bases). V was pared by 5 bases and J by 0 bases, with 10 bases between. CDR3 size: 14 residues. Germline CDR1 is SGHTA and CDR2 is FQGNSA. The CDR3 loop is CASSLDRYQETQYF. In nucleotides, the CDR3 is TGTGCCAGCAGCCTCGACAGATACCAAGAGACCCAGTACTTC.

This clone was picked up one time. The CDR3 DNA sequence: TGTGCCAGCAGTAATAGACAGGTCGGCTCTGGAAACACCATATATTTT. This gives the protein CASSNRQVGSGNTIYF. The chain uses TRBV7-9 and TRBJ1-3; D is possibly TRBD1 (6 bases). Looked up from germline, CDR1 is SEHNR and CDR2 is FQNEAQ (reference sequence). This CDR3 is 16 amino acids long. The V end lost 6 bases, the J end lost 0 bases, and 15 bases lay between the germline ends.

V usage is TRBV30 and J usage is TRBJ2-7, with 7 bases lining up with TRBD2. The J segment lost 0 bases and the V segment lost 3 bases, leaving 5 bases of the junction unmatched. This CDR3 has 14 residues. Germline V gene sequence: CDR1 GTSNPN, CDR2 SVGIG (reference sequence). The CDR3 DNA reads as TGTGCCTGGAGGGCTGGCGGGAGCTCCTACGAGCAGTACTTC. This translates into CAWRAGGSSYEQYF. Combining the CDR3 with reference TRBV30 and TRBJ2-7 gives the whole variable domain SQTIHQWPATLVQPVGSPLSLECTVEGTSNPNLYWYRQAAGRGLQLLFYSVGIGQISSEVPQNLSASRPQDRQFILSSKKLLLSDSGFYLCAWRAGGSSYEQYFGPGTRLTVT.

The chain carries TRBV5-4 and TRBJ1-4, with 9 nucleotides matching TRBD1. V shed 6 bases, J shed 7 bases, and the junction held 7 bases outside the gene matches. The CDR3 is 14 amino acids. The germline V gene has CDR1 SGHNT and CDR2 YYREEE (reference sequence). The chain's CDR3 is CASNIQGAGEKLFF. CDR3 sequence (DNA): TGTGCCAGCAACATACAGGGGGCGGGTGAAAAACTGTTTTTT.

This rearrangement joins TRBV6-5 to TRBJ2-7; 7 bases align to TRBD2. CDR1 MNHEY and CDR2 SVGAGI come from the germline V gene. The CDR3 extends over 15 amino acids. J was trimmed by 3 bases and V by 2 bases; bases with no gene match: 7. This CDR3 reads CASSYGQGGFYEQYF. Written as DNA, the CDR3 is TGTGCCAGCAGTTACGGGCAGGGAGGGTTCTACGAGCAGTACTTC.

The chain couples TRBV28 to TRBJ1-3, with TRBD1 matching over 9 bases. From germline, CDR1 is MDHEN and CDR2 SYDVKM. V lost 4 bases and J lost 2; bases outside the gene matches: 6. The CDR3 consists of 16 residues. CDR3 nucleotide sequence: TGTGCCAGCAGTTCCCCCGGGACAGGGACTGGAAACACCATATATTTT. It is translated as CASSSPGTGTGNTIYF.

This clone was counted between two and nine times. The V and J genes are TRBV7-9 and TRBJ1-6; 8 nucleotides align to TRBD1. This CDR3 has 16 residues. The V gene end was trimmed by 3 bases and the J gene end by 9 bases; junction bases not matched to a gene: 10. Germline V gives CDR1 SEHNR, CDR2 FQNEAQ (reference sequence). CDR3: CASSLGTGGVVSPLHF. The CDR3 region has the DNA TGTGCCAGCAGCTTGGGAACAGGGGGTGTCGTTTCACCCCTCCACTTT.

This clone was detected only once. V usage is TRBV19 and J usage is TRBJ2-7; 9 nucleotides match TRBD2. The CDR3 runs 16 residues. Germline V CDR1 and CDR2: LNHDA, SQIVND (reference sequence). Trimming cost V 5 bases and J 4 bases; bases outside gene matches: 12. In DNA, the CDR3 is TGTGCCAGTAGTCCCCGGTGGAGCGGGAGGACTTACGAGCAGTACTTC. Translating it yields CASSPRWSGRTYEQYF.

As DNA, the CDR3 is TGCGCCAGCAGTGAGGGGACAGCTAATGAAAAACTGTTTTTT. Amino acid sequence: CASSEGTANEKLFF. The V call is TRBV10-1, the J call TRBJ1-4; 7 bases fit TRBD1. Trimming removed 2 bases from V and 3 bases from J; junction bases left unmatched: 0. CDR3 length: 14 residues. Germline values: CDR1 WNHNN, CDR2 SYGVQD (reference sequence).

The J gene is TRBJ2-1, the V gene TRBV2; D is possibly TRBD1 (5 bases). V gave up 7 bases and J gave up 5 bases, with 12 bases separating them. The CDR3 loop spans 13 amino acids. Germline V gives CDR1 SNHLY, CDR2 FYNNEI. CDR3 sequence reads: CASKGLEDNEQFF. The CDR3 DNA sequence: TGTGCCAGCAAGGGGCTGGAAGACAATGAGCAGTTCTTC.

The gene calls are TRBV2 and TRBJ2-2, with D possibly matching TRBD1 (5 bases). V was pared by 2 bases and J by 1 base, with 8 bases between. CDR1 SNHLY and CDR2 FYNNEI come from the germline V gene. This CDR3 has 15 amino acids. CDR3 loop: CASSERGQNTGELFF. The DNA of the CDR3 is TGTGCCAGCAGTGAAAGAGGACAGAACACCGGGGAGCTGTTTTTT.

The rearrangement uses TRBV6-5 and TRBJ2-2, with D tentatively TRBD2 (6 bases). CDR1 MNHEY and CDR2 SVGAGI come from the germline V gene. The CDR3 has 15 amino acids. The ends were cut back, 6 bases at V and 3 bases at J, with 14 bases in the middle. Here the CDR3 reads CASSHLPGDTGELFF. The CDR3 region has the DNA TGTGCCAGCAGCCACCTACCGGGGGACACCGGGGAGCTGTTTTTT.

J is TRBJ2-7 and V is TRBV7-2; 10 bases fit TRBD2. Trimming at V came to 5 bases and at J to 0 bases, leaving 4 bases not matched to a gene. CDR3 size: 15 residues. Germline CDR1 SGHTA, CDR2 FQGNSA. CDR3 residues: CASSELAGLSYEQYF. The CDR3 nucleotides read TGTGCCAGCAGCGAACTAGCGGGGCTCTCCTACGAGCAGTACTTC.

This chain connects TRBV4-3 to TRBJ2-5; D unclear. There are 13 residues in the CDR3. Per the germline V gene, CDR1 is LGHNA and CDR2 is YSLEER. Trimming cost V 0 bases and J 5 bases, with 7 bases left between them. The CDR3 nucleotides are TGCGCCAGCAGCCAAGATGTCCGGGAGACCCAGTACTTC. Translating gives CASSQDVRETQYF.

This clone was recorded once. The V gene is TRBV4-1, the J gene TRBJ1-2, with 7 nucleotides matching TRBD1. The germline gives CDR1 MGHRA, CDR2 YSYEKL. The CDR3 extends over 13 amino acids. V gave up 4 bases and J gave up 8 bases; unmatched junction bases: 7. The CDR3 DNA follows: TGCGCCAGCAGCCCAACGACAGGGTGGGGCTACACCTTC. Amino acids: CASSPTTGWGYTF.

V is TRBV9 and J is TRBJ2-1; 8 positions match TRBD2. In germline, CDR1 is SGDLS, CDR2 YYNGEE. Trimming removed 0 bases from V and 1 base from J; junction bases left unmatched: 9. The CDR3 is 18 amino acids. CDR3 sequence (DNA): TGTGCCAGCAGCGTAGGGGCTAGCGGGTCCCTTTCCTACAATGAGCAGTTCTTC. Its protein is CASSVGASGSLSYNEQFF. The full variable domain, its missing parts supplied by reference TRBV9 and TRBJ2-1, is DSGVTQTPKHLITATGQRVTLRCSPRSGDLSVYWYQQSLDQGLQFLIQYYNGEERAKGNILERFSAQQFPDLHSELNLSSLELGDSALYFCASSVGASGSLSYNEQFFGPGTRLTVL.

In its sample, this clone was seen once. The chain combines TRBV5-1 with TRBJ1-1, with D perhaps matching TRBD1 (6 bases). Trimming stripped 4 bases from V and 0 bases from J, with 16 bases between. The CDR3 extends over 16 amino acids. Looked up from germline, CDR1 is SGHRS and CDR2 is YFSETQ. The CDR3 spells CASSLSWGRMNTEAFF. As DNA, the CDR3 is TGCGCCAGCAGCCTTTCTTGGGGGCGCATGAACACTGAAGCTTTCTTT.

The chain combines TRBV5-1 with TRBJ2-1; 11 bases are a match to TRBD2. The CDR3 contains 14 residues. V lost 1 base and J lost 7; bases outside the gene matches: 1. Per the germline V gene, CDR1 is SGHRS and CDR2 is YFSETQ. Written as DNA, the CDR3 is TGCGCCAGCAGCTTGACTAGCGGGGGTAATGAGCAGTTCTTC. Amino acids: CASSLTSGGNEQFF.

V and J are TRBV6-5 and TRBJ2-1, with D possibly being TRBD1 (5 bases). This CDR3 contains 15 residues. In germline, CDR1 is MNHEY, CDR2 SVGAGI. With 6 bases removed from V and 0 bases from J, the gap between germline ends came to 12 bases. CDR3: CASRATVSSYNEQFF. The CDR3 DNA reads TGTGCCAGCAGGGCGACAGTAAGCTCCTACAATGAGCAGTTCTTC.

This chain links TRBV19 with TRBJ1-6; TRBD1 agrees at 9 bases. The CDR3 is 15 amino acids. J was trimmed by 10 bases and V by 0 bases; bases with no gene match: 4. CDR1 LNHDA and CDR2 SQIVND come from the germline V gene (reference sequence). CDR3 sequence: CASSIDRQGGSPLHF. The CDR3 coding sequence is TGTGCCAGTAGTATAGATCGACAGGGGGGCTCACCCCTCCACTTT.

On this clone itself: The identical CDR3 is also encoded by other nucleotide sequences in the sample. The V call is TRBV28, the J call TRBJ1-5; perhaps TRBD1 as D (5 bases). Germline V gene data show CDR1 as MDHEN and CDR2 as SYDVKM. Trimming shortened V by 6 bases and J by 7 bases, and 10 bases separated the two germline ends. The CDR3 sequence is 12 residues long. CDR3 residues: CASSSGGQPQHF. CDR3 DNA: TGTGCCAGCAGCAGCGGGGGGCAGCCCCAGCATTTT.

V gene TRBV24-1 combines with J gene TRBJ2-1, with 8 nucleotides matching TRBD2. This CDR3 is built from 16 residues. V shed 2 bases and J 6 bases; nucleotides not matched to a gene: 8. Germline-derived CDR1 and CDR2 are KGHDR and SFDVKD. The chain's CDR3 is CATSDSGTRGINEQFF. In nucleotides, the CDR3 is TGTGCCACCAGTGATTCGGGGACTAGGGGCATCAATGAGCAGTTCTTC.

This rearrangement joins TRBV27 to TRBJ1-1; D is ambiguous. The CDR3 is made up of 12 amino acids. Germline V gene data show CDR1 as MNHEY and CDR2 as SMNVEV (reference sequence). V lost 6 bases, J lost 0 bases, and 5 bases lay in between. CDR3 sequence reads: CASRAVNTEAFF. CDR3 sequence (DNA): TGTGCCAGCAGGGCCGTGAACACTGAAGCTTTCTTT.

The count of this clone is one. The rearrangement uses TRBV19 and TRBJ2-7; tentatively, D is TRBD1 (5 bases). The CDR3 has 11 amino acids. Germline assignment: CDR1 LNHDA and CDR2 SQIVND (reference sequence). V lost 7 bases and J 5 bases, leaving 9 bases between the germline ends. The CDR3 is CASKKGDEQYF. In DNA, the CDR3 is TGTGCCAGTAAAAAAGGGGACGAGCAGTACTTC.